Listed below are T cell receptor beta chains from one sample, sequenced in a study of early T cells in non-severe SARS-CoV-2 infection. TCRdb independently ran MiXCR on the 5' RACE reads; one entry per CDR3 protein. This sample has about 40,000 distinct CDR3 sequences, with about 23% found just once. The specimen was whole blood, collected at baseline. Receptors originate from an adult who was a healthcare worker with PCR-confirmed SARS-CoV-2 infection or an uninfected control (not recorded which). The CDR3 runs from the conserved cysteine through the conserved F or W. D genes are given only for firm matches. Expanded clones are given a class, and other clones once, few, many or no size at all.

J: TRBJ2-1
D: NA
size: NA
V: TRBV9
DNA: TGTGCCAGCAGCGCGGGACTGGCGAATGAGCAGTTCTTC
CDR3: CASSAGLANEQFF

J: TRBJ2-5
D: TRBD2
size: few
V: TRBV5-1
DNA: TGCGCCAGCACTAGACTAGCGGGCCCCGAGGAGACCCAGTACTTC
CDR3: CASTRLAGPEETQYF

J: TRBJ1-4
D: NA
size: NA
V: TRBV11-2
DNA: TGTGCCAGCAGCCCAGGGCGAAATAATGAAAAACTGTTTTTT
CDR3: CASSPGRNNEKLFF

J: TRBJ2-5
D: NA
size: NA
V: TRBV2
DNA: TGTGCCAGCAGTGAGCGGAGAGAGACCCAGTACTTC
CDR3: CASSERRETQYF

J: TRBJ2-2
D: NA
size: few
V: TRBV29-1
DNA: TGCAGCGCAGTGGGGCAGGGAGGAACCGGGGAGCTGTTTTTT
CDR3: CSAVGQGGTGELFF

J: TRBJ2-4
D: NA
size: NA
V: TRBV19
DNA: TGTGCCAGTAGTATAGGGGAGTTCGACATTCAGTACTTC
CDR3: CASSIGEFDIQYF

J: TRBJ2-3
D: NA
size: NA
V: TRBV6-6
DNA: TGTGCCAGCAGTCCCCCCGGCACAGATACGCAGTATTTT
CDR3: CASSPPGTDTQYF

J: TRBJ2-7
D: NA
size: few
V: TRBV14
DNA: TGTGCCAGCAGCCCCTGGGACCTAGGGTCCTACGAGCAGTACTTC
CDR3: CASSPWDLGSYEQYF

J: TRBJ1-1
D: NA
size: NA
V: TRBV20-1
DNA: TGCAGTGCTAGAAAGGCGGGGCAAATGAACACTGAAGCTTTCTTT
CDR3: CSARKAGQMNTEAFF

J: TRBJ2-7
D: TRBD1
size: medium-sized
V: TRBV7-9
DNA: TGTGCCAGCAGCCTGGACAGGGCCGAGCAGTACTTC
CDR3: CASSLDRAEQYF

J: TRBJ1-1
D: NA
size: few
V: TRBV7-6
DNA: TGTGCCAGCAGCTTATGGGGGGGAGCTGGGACATTCAACACTGAAGCTTTCTTT
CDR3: CASSLWGGAGTFNTEAFF